This T cell receptor (beta chain) was sequenced in a study of identical twins. The sample holds a few counts of this clonotype. TCRdb reprocessed the 5' RACE reads with MiXCR, giving one entry per CDR3 protein. The sample carries some 900,000 distinct CDR3 sequences, around 12% recorded once. CDR3 length: 15 amino acids. Trimming left V 5 bases short and J 0 bases short, with 12 bases between. Germline V CDR1 and CDR2: MRHNA, SNTAGT. The data were also submitted as part of a second study, on yellow fever vaccine responses in identical twins.

Sequenced: PBMCs. The receptor comes from a woman aged 18-29 years in good health. The rearrangement uses TRBV6-4 and TRBJ2-3; a possible D gene is TRBD2 (5 bases). In nucleotides, the CDR3 is TGTGCCAGCAGTCCCACTAGAGGTAGCACAGATACGCAGTATTTT. This sequence encodes CASSPTRGSTDTQYF.